These 10 T cell receptor beta chains were all obtained from the same sample, sequenced in a study of tumor-infiltrating lymphocytes in primary liver carcinoma (dated by TCRdb to about 2017). Total RNA and DNA were co-extracted without cell sorting from around 20-30 mg of bulk tissue using the AllPrep DNA/RNA mini kit. Data came from an Illumina HiSeq 2500. Starting from around 520 ng total RNA, TCRbeta-specific cDNA was produced by reverse transcription with a constant-region primer and ProtoScript II reverse transcriptase. The TCRbeta libraries were prepared through three rounds of nested multiplex PCR following a slightly modified ARM-PCR procedure. The first two PCR rounds used multiplex TRBV1-TRBV30 forward primers with a Cbeta reverse primer, each for about 10 cycles. TCRdb reprocessing: public reads trimmed at Q25 with fastp, clones called with MiXCR, in-frame beta chains kept. Rows with one shared CDR3 protein collapse into an entry with the most common genes and DNA. Present in this sample are around 100,000 distinct CDR3 sequences, 65% to 75% of which were seen just once. The top ten clonotypes cover approximately 12% of the sample.

The sample comprised liver tumor tissue from sampling region 2. This specimen's cell subset or site label, interpreted: tumor region T2, inferior pole. Source of these receptors: a woman aged 60-75 years with primary liver carcinoma and hepatitis B virus infection.

A word on this clonotype: The conserved final phenylalanine or tryptophan is absent from the CDR3, which likely points to a read error. No DNA is shown, since the ends of the CDR3 on it are uncertain; the CDR3 is the one TCRdb lists. V gene TRBV11-2 combines with J gene TRBJ2-4; the table assigns TRBD1, which was not confirmed against the DNA. The CDR3 length is 15 residues, termini included. Germline-derived CDR1 and CDR2 are SGHAT and FQNNGV. CDR3 region: CASSLDGWGRDIHYL.

A remark on this clonotype: This sequence may be a read error, since a much larger clone differs from it by one base. The rearrangement links TRBV24-1 to TRBJ2-1; 13 bases align to TRBD2. Germline CDR1 and CDR2: KGHDR and SFDVKD. CDR3 length: 17 residues. V was clipped by 9 bases and J by 13 bases; unmatched bases: 20. The CDR3 here is CATCGLAGEGRWNRQFF. The CDR3 DNA is TGTGCCACCTGCGGACTAGCGGGAGAAGGGAGGTGGAACCGACAGTTCTTC.

Regarding this clonotype: A much larger clonotype is one base distant, so this may be a read error. This chain uses TRBV5-5 with TRBJ1-1; the D is unclear. The ends were cut back, 2 bases at V and 3 bases at J, with 11 bases in the middle. CDR1 SGHKS and CDR2 YYEKEE come from the germline V gene (reference sequence). This CDR3 comprises 14 residues. CDR3 in DNA: TGTGCCAGCAGCTTCGACAACCTGGACACTGAAGCTTTCTTT. Protein product: CASSFDNLDTEAFF.

As regards this clonotype: The junction does not match germline at one end; this may be a read error. V and J are TRBV29-1 and TRBJ2-1; 14 bases are a match to TRBD2. Germline CDR1 is SQVTM and CDR2 is ANQGSEA. CDR3 length: 14 amino acids. For the CDR3, the DNA is TGCAGCGCCCAGGGACTAGCGGGAGTAAGTGAGCAGTTATTT. Translated, it gives CSAQGLAGVSEQLF.

Comment on this clonotype: At one boundary the junction diverges from the germline segment, which might be a read error. The chain uses TRBV6-1 and TRBJ2-1, with D hard to call. This CDR3 region has 16 residues. Per the germline V gene, CDR1 is MNHNS and CDR2 is SASEGT. The CDR3 region has the DNA TGTGCCACCAGTCATGGGCTGAGGCGAGACAACAATGAGCAGTTCTTC. Translating gives CATSHGLRRDNNEQFF.

On this clonotype: Possible read error: a much larger clone is one base away. V is TRBV6-1 and J is TRBJ1-3; D unclear. The CDR3 covers 13 residues. CDR1 and CDR2 from the germline V gene are MNHNS and SASEGT. V was clipped by 7 bases and J by 5 bases, with 12 bases between them. CDR3 in amino acids: CASTERARNTIYF. In DNA, the CDR3 is TGTGCCAGCACGGAAAGGGCCAGAAACACCATATATTTT.

Turning to this clonotype: The junction shows a germline mismatch at one end, possibly a read error. This sequence joins TRBV11-3 and TRBJ2-5; TRBD1 matches at 7 bases. Looked up from germline, CDR1 is SGHNT and CDR2 is YENEEA. The length of the CDR3 is 15 residues. CDR3 loop: CDSSLGRGGQEAQYF. Written as DNA, the CDR3 is TGTGACAGCAGCTTGGGTAGAGGGGGCCAAGAGGCCCAGTACTTC. The entire variable domain, with the rest obtained from reference TRBV11-3 and TRBJ2-5, is as follows: EAGVVQSPRYKIIEKKQPVAFWCNPISGHNTLYWYLQNLGQGPELLIRYENEEAVDDSQLPKDRFSAERLKGVDSTLKIQPAELGDSAVYLCDSSLGRGGQEAQYFGPGTRLLVL.

This chain uses TRBV9 with TRBJ2-1, with TRBD2 matching over 7 bases. Germline CDR1 and CDR2: SGDLS and YYNGEE. The CDR3 runs to 15 residues. Trimming took 3 bases from V and 0 from J; bases not matched to a gene: 3. The CDR3 spells CASSESGISYNEQFF. CDR3 in DNA: TGTGCCAGCAGCGAGAGCGGGATCTCCTACAATGAGCAGTTCTTC.

Remarks on this clonotype: The CDR3 carries no conserved terminal phenylalanine or tryptophan, so it likely arises from a read error. The genes are TRBV6-1 and TRBJ2-1; D tentatively fits TRBD1 or TRBD2 (5 bases each). This CDR3 is 17 amino acids long. CDR1 is MNHNS and CDR2 is SASEGT in the germline V gene. DNA for the CDR3: TGTGTCAGCAGTGAAGCAGGGACCTGGAGCTCCTACAATGAGCAGTTCCTC. It translates to CVSSEAGTWSSYNEQFL.

V and J are TRBV6-2 or TRBV6-3 and TRBJ2-7, with D maybe TRBD2 (9 bases). The CDR3 has 20 amino acids. Germline CDR1 and CDR2: MNHEY and SVGEGT. Trimming removed 2 bases from V and 6 bases from J, with 32 bases in between. The CDR3 sequence: CASSYLGQGLTSGSMAEQYF. For the CDR3, the DNA is TGTGCCAGCAGTTACCTTGGACAGGGTTTGACTAGCGGAAGTATGGCCGAGCAGTACTTC.